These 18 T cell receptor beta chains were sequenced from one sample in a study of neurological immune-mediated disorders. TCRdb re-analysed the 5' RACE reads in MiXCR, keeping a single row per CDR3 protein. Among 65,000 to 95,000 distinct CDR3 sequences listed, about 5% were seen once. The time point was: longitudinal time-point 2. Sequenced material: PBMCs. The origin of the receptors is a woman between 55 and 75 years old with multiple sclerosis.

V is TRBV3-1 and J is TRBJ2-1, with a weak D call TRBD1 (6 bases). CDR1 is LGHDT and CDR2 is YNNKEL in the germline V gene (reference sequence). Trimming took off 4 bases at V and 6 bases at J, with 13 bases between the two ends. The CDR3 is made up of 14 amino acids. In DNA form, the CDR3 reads TGTGCCAGCAGCCTCTCCAGGGGAAGCAATGAGCAGTTCTTC. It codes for CASSLSRGSNEQFF.

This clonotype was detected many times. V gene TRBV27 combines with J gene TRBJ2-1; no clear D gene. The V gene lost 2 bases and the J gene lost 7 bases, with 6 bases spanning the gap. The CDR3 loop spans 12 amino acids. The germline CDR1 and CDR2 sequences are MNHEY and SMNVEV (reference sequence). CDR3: CASSLGVNEQFF. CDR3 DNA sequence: TGTGCCAGCAGTTTAGGAGTTAATGAGCAGTTCTTC.

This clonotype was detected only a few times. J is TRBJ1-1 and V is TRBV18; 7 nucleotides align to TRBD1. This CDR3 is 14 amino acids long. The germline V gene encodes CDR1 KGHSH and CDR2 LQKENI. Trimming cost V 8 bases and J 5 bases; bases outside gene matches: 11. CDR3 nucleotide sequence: TGTGCCAGCACAGGACAGGTGGGGATGACTGAAGCTTTCTTT. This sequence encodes CASTGQVGMTEAFF.

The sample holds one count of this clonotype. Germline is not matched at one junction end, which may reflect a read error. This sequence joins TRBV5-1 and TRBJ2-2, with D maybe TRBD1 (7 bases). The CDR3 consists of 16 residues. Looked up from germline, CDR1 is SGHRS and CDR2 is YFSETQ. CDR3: CASAPPTGTDTGGLFF. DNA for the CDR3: TGCGCAAGCGCTCCCCCCACCGGGACAGACACCGGGGGGCTGTTTTTT.

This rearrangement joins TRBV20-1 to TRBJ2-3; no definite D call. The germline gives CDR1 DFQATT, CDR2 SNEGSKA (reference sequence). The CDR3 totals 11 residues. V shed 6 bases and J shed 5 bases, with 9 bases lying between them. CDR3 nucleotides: TGCAGTGCCCAGCTTGTAGATACGCAGTATTTT. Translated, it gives CSAQLVDTQYF.

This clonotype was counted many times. CDR3 bases: TGCAGCGTTGAAGGGGGAGCGGGTCAGTATGGCTACACCTTC. This sequence encodes CSVEGGAGQYGYTF. The V call is TRBV29-1, the J call TRBJ1-2; D uncertain. Trimming shortened V by 1 base and J by 5 bases, and 14 bases separated the two germline ends. This CDR3 contains 14 residues. Germline loops: CDR1 SQVTM, CDR2 ANQGSEA.

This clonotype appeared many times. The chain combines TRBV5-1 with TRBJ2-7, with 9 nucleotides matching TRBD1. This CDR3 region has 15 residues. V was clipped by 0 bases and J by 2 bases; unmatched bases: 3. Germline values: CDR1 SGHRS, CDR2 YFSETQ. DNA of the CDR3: TGCGCCAGCAGCTTGGAAGGGACAGGGACCTACGAGCAGTACTTC. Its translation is CASSLEGTGTYEQYF.

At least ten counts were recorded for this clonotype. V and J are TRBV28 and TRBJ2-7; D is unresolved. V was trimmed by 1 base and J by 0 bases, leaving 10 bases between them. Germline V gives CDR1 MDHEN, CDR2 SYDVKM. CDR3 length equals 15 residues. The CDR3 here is CASSLYLEPSYEQYF. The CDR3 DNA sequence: TGTGCCAGCAGTTTATATCTCGAGCCCTCCTACGAGCAGTACTTC.

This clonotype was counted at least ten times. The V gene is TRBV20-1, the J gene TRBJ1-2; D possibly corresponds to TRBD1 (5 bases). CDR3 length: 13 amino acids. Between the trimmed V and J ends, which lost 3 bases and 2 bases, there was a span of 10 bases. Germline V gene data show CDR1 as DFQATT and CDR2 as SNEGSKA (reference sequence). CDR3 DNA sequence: TGCAGTGCTAGTGCAGGGTGGAACTATGGCTACACCTTC. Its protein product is CSASAGWNYGYTF.

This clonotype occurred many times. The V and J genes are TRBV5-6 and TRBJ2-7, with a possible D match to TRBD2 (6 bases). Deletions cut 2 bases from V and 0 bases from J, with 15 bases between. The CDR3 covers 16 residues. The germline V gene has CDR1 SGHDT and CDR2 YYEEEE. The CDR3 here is CASSFLRGAYSYEQYF. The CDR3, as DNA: TGTGCCAGCAGCTTTTTGCGGGGCGCCTACTCCTACGAGCAGTACTTC.

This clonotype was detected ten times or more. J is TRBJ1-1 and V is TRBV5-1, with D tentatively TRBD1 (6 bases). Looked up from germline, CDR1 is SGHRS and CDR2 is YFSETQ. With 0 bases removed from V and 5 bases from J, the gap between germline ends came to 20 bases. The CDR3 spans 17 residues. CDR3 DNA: TGCGCCAGCAGCTTGGCCGTTACATCGGACAGTTGGACTGAAGCTTTCTTT. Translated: CASSLAVTSDSWTEAFF.

The CDR3 loop is CASSPGDRGIYGYTF. In DNA, the CDR3 is TGCGCCAGCAGCCCAGGGGACAGGGGGATCTATGGCTACACCTTC. This rearrangement joins TRBV4-1 to TRBJ1-2, with 11 bases fitting TRBD1. V shed 4 bases and J 4 bases; nucleotides not matched to a gene: 5. The CDR3 length is 15 residues. CDR1 is MGHRA and CDR2 is YSYEKL in the germline V gene.

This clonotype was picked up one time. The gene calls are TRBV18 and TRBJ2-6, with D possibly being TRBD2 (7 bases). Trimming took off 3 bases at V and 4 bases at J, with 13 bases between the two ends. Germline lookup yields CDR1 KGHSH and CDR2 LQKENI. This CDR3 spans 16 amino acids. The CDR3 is CASSPGGGVGANVLTF. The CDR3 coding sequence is TGTGCCAGCTCACCCGGCGGGGGCGTCGGGGCCAACGTCCTGACTTTC.

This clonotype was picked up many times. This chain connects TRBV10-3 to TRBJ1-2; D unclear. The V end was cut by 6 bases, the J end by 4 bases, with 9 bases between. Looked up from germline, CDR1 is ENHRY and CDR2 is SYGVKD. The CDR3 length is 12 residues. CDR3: CAISGVGYGYTF. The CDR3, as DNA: TGTGCCATCAGCGGGGTAGGCTATGGCTACACCTTC.

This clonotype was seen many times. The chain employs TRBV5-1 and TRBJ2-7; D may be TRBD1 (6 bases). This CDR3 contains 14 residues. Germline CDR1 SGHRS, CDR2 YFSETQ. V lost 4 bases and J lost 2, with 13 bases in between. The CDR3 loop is CASSVAQGPYEQYF. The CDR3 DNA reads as TGCGCCAGCAGCGTTGCACAGGGCCCCTACGAGCAGTACTTC.

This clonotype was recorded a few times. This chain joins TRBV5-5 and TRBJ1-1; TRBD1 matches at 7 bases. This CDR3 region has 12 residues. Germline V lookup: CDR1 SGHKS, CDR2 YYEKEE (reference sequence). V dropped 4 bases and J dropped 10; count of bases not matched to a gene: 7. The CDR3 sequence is CASSIQGIVAFF. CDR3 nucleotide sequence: TGTGCCAGCAGCATACAGGGGATCGTAGCTTTCTTT.

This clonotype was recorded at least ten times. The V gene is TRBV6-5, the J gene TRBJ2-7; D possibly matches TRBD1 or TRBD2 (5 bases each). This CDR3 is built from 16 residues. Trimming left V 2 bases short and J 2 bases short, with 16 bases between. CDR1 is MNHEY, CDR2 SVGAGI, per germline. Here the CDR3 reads CASSYIGAPGPYEQYF. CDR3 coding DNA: TGTGCCAGCAGTTACATCGGGGCCCCGGGGCCCTACGAGCAGTACTTC.

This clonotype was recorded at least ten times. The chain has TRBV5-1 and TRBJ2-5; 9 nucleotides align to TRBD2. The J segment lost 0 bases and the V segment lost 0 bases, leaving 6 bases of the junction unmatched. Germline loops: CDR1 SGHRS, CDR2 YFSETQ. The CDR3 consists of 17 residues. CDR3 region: CASSLVPSGANQETQYF. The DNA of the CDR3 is TGCGCCAGCAGCTTGGTACCTAGCGGGGCGAACCAAGAGACCCAGTACTTC. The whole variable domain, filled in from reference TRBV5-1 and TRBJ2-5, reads KAGVTQTPRYLIKTRGQQVTLSCSPISGHRSVSWYQQTPGQGLQFLFEYFSETQRNKGNFPGRFSGRQFSNSRSEMNVSTLELGDSALYLCASSLVPSGANQETQYFGPGTRLLVL.